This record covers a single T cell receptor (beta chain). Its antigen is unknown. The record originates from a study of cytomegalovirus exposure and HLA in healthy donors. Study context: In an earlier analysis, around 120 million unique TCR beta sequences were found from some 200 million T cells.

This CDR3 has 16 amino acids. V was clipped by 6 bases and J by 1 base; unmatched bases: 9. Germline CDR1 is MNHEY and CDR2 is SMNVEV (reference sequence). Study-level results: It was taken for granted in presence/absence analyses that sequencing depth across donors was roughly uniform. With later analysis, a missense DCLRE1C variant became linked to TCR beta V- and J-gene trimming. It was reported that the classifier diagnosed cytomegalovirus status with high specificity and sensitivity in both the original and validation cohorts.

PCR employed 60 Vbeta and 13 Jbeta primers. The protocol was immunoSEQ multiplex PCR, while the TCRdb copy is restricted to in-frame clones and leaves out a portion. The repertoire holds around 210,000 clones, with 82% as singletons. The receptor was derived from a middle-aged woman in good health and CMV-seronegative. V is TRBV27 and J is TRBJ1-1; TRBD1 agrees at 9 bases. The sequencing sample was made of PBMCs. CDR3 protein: CASSLRTGVGNTEAFF. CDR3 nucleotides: TGTGCCAGCAGCTTAAGGACAGGGGTGGGGAACACTGAAGCTTTCTTT.